Reported below is one T cell receptor beta chain. Its antigen is currently unknown. Assay: immunoSEQ multiplex PCR; the TCRdb copy retains only in-frame clones and omits some. In the table there are around 1.6 million clones, approximately 98% of which are singletons. These data originate in a study of shared clonotypes between healthy human individuals. Turning to the study itself: Donors were two women and a few men aged 18 to 49.

The germline V gene has CDR1 MDHEN and CDR2 SYDVKM. The CDR3 has 13 amino acids. V lost 7 bases and J 1 base, leaving 10 bases between the germline ends. Those who donated were healthy HIV-negative adults, with no recent acute infections or vaccinations reported. Study-level points and caveats: Limited genetic and exposure-history diversity came from having few donors. The researchers took only blood, and tissue repertoires probably look different.

V is TRBV28 and J is TRBJ1-2; a possible D gene is TRBD1 (5 bases). This TCR was recovered from a young man in good health. The specimen sequenced was naive CD4+ T cells sorted from blood. Subset described: CD45RA+ positively selected. The CDR3, as DNA: TGTGCCAGCACCCGACAGTTTAACTATGGCTACACCTTC. This gives the protein CASTRQFNYGYTF.